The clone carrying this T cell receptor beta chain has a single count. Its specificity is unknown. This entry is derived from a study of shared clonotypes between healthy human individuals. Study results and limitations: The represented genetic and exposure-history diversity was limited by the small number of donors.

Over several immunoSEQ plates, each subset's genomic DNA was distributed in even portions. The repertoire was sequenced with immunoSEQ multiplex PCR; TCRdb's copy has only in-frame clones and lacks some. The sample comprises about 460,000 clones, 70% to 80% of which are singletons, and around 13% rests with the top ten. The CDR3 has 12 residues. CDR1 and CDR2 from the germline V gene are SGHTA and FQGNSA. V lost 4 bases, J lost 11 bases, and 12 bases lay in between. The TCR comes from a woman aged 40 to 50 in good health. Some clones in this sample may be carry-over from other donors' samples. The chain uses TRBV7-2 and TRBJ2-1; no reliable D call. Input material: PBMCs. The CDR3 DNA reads TGTGCCAGCAGCTACGACGGGTTTAAGCAGTTCTTC. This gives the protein CASSYDGFKQFF.